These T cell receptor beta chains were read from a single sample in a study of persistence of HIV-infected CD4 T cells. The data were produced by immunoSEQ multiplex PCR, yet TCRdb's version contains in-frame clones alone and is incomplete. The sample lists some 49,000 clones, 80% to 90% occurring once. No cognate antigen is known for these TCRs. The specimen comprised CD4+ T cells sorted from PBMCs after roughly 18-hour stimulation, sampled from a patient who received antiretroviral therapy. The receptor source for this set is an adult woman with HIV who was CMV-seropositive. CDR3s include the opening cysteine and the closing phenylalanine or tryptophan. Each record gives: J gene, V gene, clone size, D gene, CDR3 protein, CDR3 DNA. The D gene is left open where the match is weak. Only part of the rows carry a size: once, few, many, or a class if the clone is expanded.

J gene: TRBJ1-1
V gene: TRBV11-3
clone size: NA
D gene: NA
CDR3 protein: CASSLGGAGRRTEAFF
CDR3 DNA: TGTGCCAGCAGCTTAGGAGGGGCAGGGAGGCGCACTGAAGCTTTCTTT

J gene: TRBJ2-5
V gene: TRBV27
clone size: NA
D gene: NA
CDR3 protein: CASSLDRNQETQYF
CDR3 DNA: TGTGCCAGCAGCTTGGACAGAAACCAAGAGACCCAGTACTTC

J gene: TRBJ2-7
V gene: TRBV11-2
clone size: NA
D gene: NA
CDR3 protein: CASSLLTSGPYEQYF
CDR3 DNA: TGTGCCAGCAGCTTATTAACCTCAGGGCCTTACGAGCAGTACTTC

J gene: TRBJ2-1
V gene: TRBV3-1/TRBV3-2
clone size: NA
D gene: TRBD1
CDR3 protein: CASSARPPGQGALNEQFF
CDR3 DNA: TGTGCCAGCAGCGCCCGCCCACCGGGACAGGGGGCGCTCAATGAGCAGTTCTTC

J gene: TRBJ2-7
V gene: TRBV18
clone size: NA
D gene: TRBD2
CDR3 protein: CASSPPLAGGYEQYF
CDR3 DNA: TGTGCCAGCTCACCCCCCCTAGCGGGGGGATACGAGCAGTACTTC

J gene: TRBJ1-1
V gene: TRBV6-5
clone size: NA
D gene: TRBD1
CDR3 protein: CASHRGHEAFF
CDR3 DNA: TGTGCCAGCCACAGGGGGCATGAAGCTTTCTTT

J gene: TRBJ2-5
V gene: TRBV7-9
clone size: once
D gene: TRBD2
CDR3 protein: CASSLALAGVETQYF
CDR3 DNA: TGTGCCAGCAGCTTAGCCCTAGCGGGAGTGGAGACCCAGTACTTC

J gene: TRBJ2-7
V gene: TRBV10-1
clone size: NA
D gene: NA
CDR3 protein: CARTAELFPYYEQYF
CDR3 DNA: TGCGCCCGCACGGCAGAACTCTTTCCTTACTACGAGCAGTACTTC

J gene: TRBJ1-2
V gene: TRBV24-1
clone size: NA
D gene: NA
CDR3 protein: CATSDPLEGYTF
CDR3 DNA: TGTGCCACCAGTGACCCGCTAGAAGGCTACACCTTC

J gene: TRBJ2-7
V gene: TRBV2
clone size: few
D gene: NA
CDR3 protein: CASPPDGNSYEQYF
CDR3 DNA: TGTGCCAGTCCGCCGGACGGGAACTCCTACGAGCAGTACTTC

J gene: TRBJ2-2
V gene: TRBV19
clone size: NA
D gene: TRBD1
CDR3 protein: CATSQGALGTGELFF
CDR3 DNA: TGTGCCACCTCACAGGGGGCGCTGGGCACCGGGGAGCTGTTTTTT

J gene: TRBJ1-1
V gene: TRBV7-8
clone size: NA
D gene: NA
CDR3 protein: CASSPVRAGLEFF
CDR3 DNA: TGTGCCAGCAGCCCAGTTCGAGCAGGCCTTGAGTTCTTT

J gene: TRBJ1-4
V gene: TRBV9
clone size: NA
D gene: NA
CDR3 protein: CASSVEAHNEKLFF
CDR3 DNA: TGTGCCAGCAGCGTAGAGGCCCACAATGAAAAACTGTTTTTT

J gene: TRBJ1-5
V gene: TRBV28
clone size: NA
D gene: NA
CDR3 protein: CASSLPGGSQISNQPQHF
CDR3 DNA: TGTGCCAGCAGTTTGCCGGGGGGTTCCCAGATTAGCAATCAGCCCCAGCATTTT

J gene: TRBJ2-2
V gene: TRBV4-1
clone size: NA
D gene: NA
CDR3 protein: CASSQDRAEYRTGELFF
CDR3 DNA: TGCGCCAGCAGCCAAGACCGAGCCGAATACCGCACCGGGGAGCTGTTTTTT

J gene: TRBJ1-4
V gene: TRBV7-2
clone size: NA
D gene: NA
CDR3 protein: CASSLDGRTNEKLFF
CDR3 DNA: TGTGCCAGCAGCTTAGATGGGCGGACTAATGAAAAACTGTTTTTT

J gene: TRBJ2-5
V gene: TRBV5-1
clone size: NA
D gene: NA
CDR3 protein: CASSLGVLQETQYF
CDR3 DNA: TGCGCCAGCAGCCTGGGGGTACTCCAAGAGACCCAGTACTTC

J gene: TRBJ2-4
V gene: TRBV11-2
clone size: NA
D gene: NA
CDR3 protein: CASSLDLVGLALAKNIQYF
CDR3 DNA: TGTGCCAGCAGCTTAGATCTAGTGGGCCTAGCCTTAGCCAAAAACATTCAGTACTTC

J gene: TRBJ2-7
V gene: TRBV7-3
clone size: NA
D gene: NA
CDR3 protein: CASSLNQGDWKQYF
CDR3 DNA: TGTGCCAGCAGCTTAAATCAGGGGGACTGGAAGCAGTACTTC

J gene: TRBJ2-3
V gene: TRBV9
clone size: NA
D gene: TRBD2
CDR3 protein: CASSVGAGGENTQYF
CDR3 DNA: TGTGCCAGCAGCGTAGGAGCGGGAGGTGAGAATACGCAGTATTTT

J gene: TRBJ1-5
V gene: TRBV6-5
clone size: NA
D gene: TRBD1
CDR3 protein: CASLGQAFSNQPQHF
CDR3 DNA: TGTGCCAGCCTAGGACAGGCCTTTAGCAATCAGCCCCAGCATTTT

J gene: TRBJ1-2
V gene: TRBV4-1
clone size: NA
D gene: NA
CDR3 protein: CASAARGQFGYTF
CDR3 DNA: TGCGCCAGCGCAGCCCGAGGACAATTCGGCTACACCTTC

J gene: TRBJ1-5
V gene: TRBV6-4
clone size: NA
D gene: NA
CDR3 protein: CASSDGAWGWANQPQHF
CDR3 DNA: TGTGCCAGCAGTGACGGGGCTTGGGGGTGGGCCAATCAGCCCCAGCATTTT

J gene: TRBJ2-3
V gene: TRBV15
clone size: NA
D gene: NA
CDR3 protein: CATSRDPSGATDTQYF
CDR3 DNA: TGTGCCACCAGCAGAGACCCGAGCGGCGCCACAGATACGCAGTATTTT

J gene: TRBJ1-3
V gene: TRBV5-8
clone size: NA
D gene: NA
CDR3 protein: CASSLRGFSGNTIYF
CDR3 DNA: TGTGCCAGCAGCTTGCGGGGTTTCTCTGGAAACACCATATATTTT

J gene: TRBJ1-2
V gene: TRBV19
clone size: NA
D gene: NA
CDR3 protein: CASSISRGANYGYTF
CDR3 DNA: TGTGCCAGTAGTATTTCCAGGGGAGCTAACTATGGCTACACCTTC

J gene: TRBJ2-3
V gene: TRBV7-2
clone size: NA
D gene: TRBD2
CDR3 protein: CASSLPAGGLTDTQYF
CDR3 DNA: TGTGCCAGCAGCTTACCGGCGGGGGGGCTCACAGATACGCAGTATTTT

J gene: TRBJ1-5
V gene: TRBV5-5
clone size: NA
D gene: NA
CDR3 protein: CASSSKGGGQPQHF
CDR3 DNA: TGTGCCAGCAGCTCAAAGGGGGGCGGACAGCCCCAGCATTTT

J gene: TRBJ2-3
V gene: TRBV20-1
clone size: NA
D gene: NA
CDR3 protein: CSAGEDTQYF
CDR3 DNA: TGCAGTGCAGGGGAAGATACGCAGTATTTT

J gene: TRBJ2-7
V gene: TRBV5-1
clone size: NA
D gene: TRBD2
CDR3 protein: CASSLAGASGGPSLYEQYF
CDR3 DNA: TGCGCCAGCAGCTTGGCCGGGGCTAGCGGGGGGCCCTCGCTCTACGAGCAGTACTTC

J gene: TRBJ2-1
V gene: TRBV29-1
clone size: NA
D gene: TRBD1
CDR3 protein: CSVTDRYNEQFF
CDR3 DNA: TGCAGCGTGACGGACAGGTACAATGAGCAGTTCTTC

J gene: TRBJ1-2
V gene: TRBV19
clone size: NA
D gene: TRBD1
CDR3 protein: CASSLPGQRYGYTF
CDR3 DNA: TGTGCCAGTAGTCTACCGGGACAGCGCTATGGCTACACCTTC

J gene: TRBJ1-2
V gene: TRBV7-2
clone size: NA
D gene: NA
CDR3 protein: CASSLSTVTDGYTF
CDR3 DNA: TGTGCCAGCAGCTTATCGACAGTCACTGATGGCTACACCTTC